This T cell receptor (beta chain) was identified in a study of T cell changes during pregnancy in multiple sclerosis. Germline lookup yields CDR1 MGHRA and CDR2 YSYEKL. The length of the CDR3 is 17 residues. V shed 4 bases and J 2 bases; nucleotides not matched to a gene: 7. Assay: immunoSEQ multiplex PCR; the TCRdb copy retains only in-frame clones and omits some. The profile shows about 74,000 clones, more than 90% of them singletons. The source material was peripheral blood, sampled after pregnancy. This clonotype was obtained from a female donor in good health, enrolled as a control in a pregnancy study. The V gene is TRBV4-1, the J gene TRBJ2-6, with 8 nucleotides matching TRBD2. The CDR3 DNA reads as TGCGCCAGCAGCCCGAGCGGGAGTAGGGCTGGGGCCAACGTCCTGACTTTC. Protein: CASSPSGSRAGANVLTF.